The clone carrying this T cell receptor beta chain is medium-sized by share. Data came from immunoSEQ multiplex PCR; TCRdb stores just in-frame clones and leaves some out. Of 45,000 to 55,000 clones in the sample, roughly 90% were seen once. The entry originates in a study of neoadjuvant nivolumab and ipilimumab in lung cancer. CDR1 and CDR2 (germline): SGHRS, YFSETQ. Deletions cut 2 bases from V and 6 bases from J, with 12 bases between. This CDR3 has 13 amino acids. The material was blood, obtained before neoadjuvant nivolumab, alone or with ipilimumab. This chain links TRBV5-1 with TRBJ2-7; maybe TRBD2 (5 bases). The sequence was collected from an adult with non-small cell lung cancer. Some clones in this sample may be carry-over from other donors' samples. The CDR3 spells CASSFREGREQYF. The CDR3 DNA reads TGCGCCAGCAGCTTTCGGGAAGGGCGCGAGCAGTACTTC. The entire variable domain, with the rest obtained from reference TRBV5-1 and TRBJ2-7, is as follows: KAGVTQTPRYLIKTRGQQVTLSCSPISGHRSVSWYQQTPGQGLQFLFEYFSETQRNKGNFPGRFSGRQFSNSRSEMNVSTLELGDSALYLCASSFREGREQYFGPGTRLTVT.